This entry lists 4 T cell receptor beta chains sequenced from one sample in a study of blood T cell repertoires in COVID-19. Clones were read by immunoSEQ multiplex PCR, and TCRdb kept only the in-frame ones, dropping some. The sample lists approximately 180,000 clones; approximately 90% were seen once. What was sequenced was peripheral blood. The receptors were sampled from a woman in her 70s with COVID-19, enrolled during active disease.

V and J are TRBV6-1 and TRBJ1-2, with 9 bases aligning to TRBD1. V dropped 3 bases and J dropped 4; count of bases not matched to a gene: 6. The CDR3 is made up of 15 amino acids. Germline CDR1 reads MNHNS; CDR2 reads SASEGT. The CDR3: CASSEGTGLIYGYTF. CDR3 in DNA: TGTGCCAGCAGTGAGGGGACAGGGTTGATCTATGGCTACACCTTC.

J is TRBJ2-3 and V is TRBV5-1, with D possibly TRBD1 on 6 matching bases. V dropped 5 bases and J dropped 1 base, with 14 bases sitting between them. Per the germline V gene, CDR1 is SGHRS and CDR2 is YFSETQ. The CDR3 is made up of 15 amino acids. The CDR3 reads CASSSGTPRTDTQYF. Written as DNA, the CDR3 is TGCGCCAGCAGTTCCGGGACACCCCGCACAGATACGCAGTATTTT. The complete variable domain, with remaining parts taken from reference TRBV5-1 and TRBJ2-3, reads KAGVTQTPRYLIKTRGQQVTLSCSPISGHRSVSWYQQTPGQGLQFLFEYFSETQRNKGNFPGRFSGRQFSNSRSEMNVSTLELGDSALYLCASSSGTPRTDTQYFGPGTRLTVL.

The chain carries TRBV3-1 (or the pseudogene TRBV3-2) and TRBJ1-2; 8 nucleotides line up with TRBD1. CDR3 size: 13 residues. The trim removed 3 bases at V and 8 bases at J, leaving 5 bases unmatched. CDR1 is LGHDT, CDR2 YNNKEL, per germline (reference sequence). As DNA, the CDR3 is TGTGCCAGCAGCCAGTTGACAGGGGAGGGCTACACCTTC. Protein product: CASSQLTGEGYTF.

The V gene is TRBV18, the J gene TRBJ2-7; 7 bases agree with TRBD1. The V and J ends lost 3 bases and 6 bases, in that order; junction bases with no gene match: 5. The CDR3 runs 13 residues. Germline values: CDR1 KGHSH, CDR2 LQKENI. The CDR3 DNA reads as TGTGCCAGCTCACCGACAGGGAAAGGCGAGCAGTACTTC. Encoded protein: CASSPTGKGEQYF.